A selection of T cell receptor beta chains follows, all from one sample in a study of cytomegalovirus exposure and HLA in healthy donors. The data were produced by immunoSEQ multiplex PCR, yet TCRdb's version contains in-frame clones alone and is incomplete. The sample holds 90,000 to 110,000 clones, about 13% seen once. The sequenced sample was PBMCs. The receptor set was obtained from a man aged 35 to 55 in good health and CMV-seropositive. Both conserved end residues are part of each CDR3. The order of the fields is V gene, J gene, clone size, D gene, CDR3 DNA, CDR3 protein. The D gene is left open where the match is weak. Not every row has a clone size; where given, it reads once, few, many or a size class.

v_gene: TRBV6-4; j_gene: TRBJ2-3; abundance: few; d_gene: -; CDR3nt: TGTGCCAGCAGTCCCACGACTGGAACAGATACGCAGTATTTT; CDR3aa: CASSPTTGTDTQYF
v_gene: TRBV12-5; j_gene: TRBJ2-5; abundance: -; d_gene: TRBD2; CDR3nt: TGTGCTAGTGGCCCCGGACTAGCGGCACAAGAGACCCAGTACTTC; CDR3aa: CASGPGLAAQETQYF
v_gene: TRBV19; j_gene: TRBJ1-2; abundance: few; d_gene: -; CDR3nt: TGTGCCAGTAGTATGTCAACAGGGATCACTAGCTACACCTTC; CDR3aa: CASSMSTGITSYTF
v_gene: TRBV5-1; j_gene: TRBJ2-1; abundance: -; d_gene: -; CDR3nt: TGCGCCAGCAGCGACACAACAGGTGCCTACAATGAGCAGTTCTTC; CDR3aa: CASSDTTGAYNEQFF
v_gene: TRBV27; j_gene: TRBJ2-1; abundance: -; d_gene: -; CDR3nt: TGTGCCAGCAGTTCCTCCGAGAATGAGCAGTTCTTC; CDR3aa: CASSSSENEQFF
v_gene: TRBV10-3; j_gene: TRBJ2-7; abundance: few; d_gene: TRBD2; CDR3nt: TGTGCCATCGAGGACGGGAGGAGCTTCGGAGAGCAGTACTTC; CDR3aa: CAIEDGRSFGEQYF
v_gene: TRBV28; j_gene: TRBJ1-5; abundance: few; d_gene: TRBD1; CDR3nt: TGTGCCAGCAGTTTTTGGAGACAGGGGGCTGGTCAGCCCCAGCATTTT; CDR3aa: CASSFWRQGAGQPQHF
v_gene: TRBV19; j_gene: TRBJ1-1; abundance: -; d_gene: -; CDR3nt: TGTGCCAGTAGTACCACTTCCGGCACTGAAGCTTTCTTT; CDR3aa: CASSTTSGTEAFF
v_gene: TRBV5-1; j_gene: TRBJ2-7; abundance: -; d_gene: -; CDR3nt: TGCGCCAGCAGCGCAGGACAGTTTGGCGAGCAGTACTTC; CDR3aa: CASSAGQFGEQYF
v_gene: TRBV30; j_gene: TRBJ1-4; abundance: -; d_gene: TRBD1; CDR3nt: TGTGCCTGGAGTGTCGAGACAGGGGTTGGAAAACTGTTTTTT; CDR3aa: CAWSVETGVGKLFF
v_gene: TRBV2; j_gene: TRBJ1-2; abundance: few; d_gene: -; CDR3nt: TGTGCCAGCAGAAGGGGAAGGAACTATGGCTACACCTTC; CDR3aa: CASRRGRNYGYTF
v_gene: TRBV4-3; j_gene: TRBJ2-3; abundance: few; d_gene: -; CDR3nt: TGCGCCAGCAGCCAAGGGGTAGCGGCTAGCACAGATACGCAGTATTTT; CDR3aa: CASSQGVAASTDTQYF
v_gene: TRBV30; j_gene: TRBJ1-1; abundance: few; d_gene: -; CDR3nt: TGTGCCGGCAATATGAACACTGAAGCTTTCTTT; CDR3aa: CAGNMNTEAFF
v_gene: TRBV4-1; j_gene: TRBJ2-6; abundance: few; d_gene: -; CDR3nt: TGCGCCAGCAGCCAAGAATTAGGGGCTGGGGCCAACGTCCTGACTTTC; CDR3aa: CASSQELGAGANVLTF
v_gene: TRBV6-1; j_gene: TRBJ1-1; abundance: few; d_gene: -; CDR3nt: TGTGCCAGCAGCTCCTCGATGGGAGCCGAAGCTTTCTTT; CDR3aa: CASSSSMGAEAFF
v_gene: TRBV27; j_gene: TRBJ2-1; abundance: -; d_gene: -; CDR3nt: TGTGCCAGCAGTCCTCGCTCTCGGGTCTCCTACAATGAGCAGTTCTTC; CDR3aa: CASSPRSRVSYNEQFF
v_gene: TRBV6-5; j_gene: TRBJ2-5; abundance: few; d_gene: -; CDR3nt: TGTGCCAGCTCCAGGGTCCGGGAGACCCAGTACTTC; CDR3aa: CASSRVRETQYF
v_gene: TRBV6-5; j_gene: TRBJ1-2; abundance: -; d_gene: -; CDR3nt: TGTGCCAGCACTCAGGGTCTAGGGATCTATGGCTACACCTTC; CDR3aa: CASTQGLGIYGYTF
v_gene: TRBV7-9; j_gene: TRBJ2-1; abundance: -; d_gene: TRBD2; CDR3nt: TGTGCCAGCAGCTTAGCGGGACTAGGGCCCGGATGGAATGAGCAGTTCTTC; CDR3aa: CASSLAGLGPGWNEQFF
v_gene: TRBV4-1; j_gene: TRBJ2-3; abundance: -; d_gene: TRBD2; CDR3nt: TGCGCCAGCAGCCAAGGCCCTAGCGGGAGTCGGGCAAGCACAGATACGCAGTATTTT; CDR3aa: CASSQGPSGSRASTDTQYF
v_gene: TRBV6-5; j_gene: TRBJ1-2; abundance: few; d_gene: -; CDR3nt: TGTGCCACCTCGGACACTTATGGCTACACCTTC; CDR3aa: CATSDTYGYTF
v_gene: TRBV29-1; j_gene: TRBJ2-7; abundance: -; d_gene: TRBD2; CDR3nt: TGCAGCGTTGAGGGACTAGCGTCAGGTGGTGAGCAGTACTTC; CDR3aa: CSVEGLASGGEQYF
v_gene: TRBV5-4; j_gene: TRBJ2-5; abundance: -; d_gene: TRBD2; CDR3nt: TGTGCCAGCAGCTTGGTGCGGGGGGCGGTGGAGACCCAGTACTTC; CDR3aa: CASSLVRGAVETQYF
v_gene: TRBV6-5; j_gene: TRBJ2-1; abundance: few; d_gene: TRBD1; CDR3nt: TGTGCCAGCAGTTACTGGGGACAGGCCAACAATGAGCAGTTCTTC; CDR3aa: CASSYWGQANNEQFF
v_gene: TRBV7-9; j_gene: TRBJ1-4; abundance: -; d_gene: -; CDR3nt: TGTGCCAGCAGCTTAGTAGCGAGAGAACTGTTTTTT; CDR3aa: CASSLVARELFF
v_gene: TRBV7-8; j_gene: TRBJ1-3; abundance: few; d_gene: -; CDR3nt: TGTGCCAGCAGCTTATCGCGCTCTGGAAACACCATATATTTT; CDR3aa: CASSLSRSGNTIYF
v_gene: TRBV11-2; j_gene: TRBJ1-1; abundance: -; d_gene: -; CDR3nt: TGTGCCAGCAGCCCTAGGTTGGAGGGCTTCCCTGAAGCTTTCTTT; CDR3aa: CASSPRLEGFPEAFF
v_gene: TRBV5-1; j_gene: TRBJ2-1; abundance: few; d_gene: TRBD2; CDR3nt: TGCGCCAGCAGCTCCAGCACAACGGGAGGGCCCGATGAGCAGTTCTTC; CDR3aa: CASSSSTTGGPDEQFF
v_gene: TRBV9; j_gene: TRBJ2-2; abundance: -; d_gene: TRBD2; CDR3nt: TGTGCCAGCAGTGCCCATTATAGGGGGACTAGCGGGAACACCGGGGAGCTGTTTTTT; CDR3aa: CASSAHYRGTSGNTGELFF
v_gene: TRBV27; j_gene: TRBJ2-2; abundance: -; d_gene: -; CDR3nt: TGTGCCAGCAGTTTCGGCGGGGAGCTGTTTTTT; CDR3aa: CASSFGGELFF
v_gene: TRBV7-9; j_gene: TRBJ2-1; abundance: -; d_gene: -; CDR3nt: TGTGCCCCCGCGGTGGGCAATGAGCAGTTCTTC; CDR3aa: CAPAVGNEQFF
v_gene: TRBV2; j_gene: TRBJ2-1; abundance: -; d_gene: TRBD2; CDR3nt: TGTGCCAGCAGGGAAGTGGGCGGGAGGCCGTACAATGAGCAGTTCTTC; CDR3aa: CASREVGGRPYNEQFF
v_gene: TRBV6-5; j_gene: TRBJ2-7; abundance: -; d_gene: TRBD2; CDR3nt: TGTGCCAGCAAAGTAGCGGGAGGGAGGGAGCAGTACTTC; CDR3aa: CASKVAGGREQYF
v_gene: TRBV9; j_gene: TRBJ2-7; abundance: -; d_gene: TRBD2; CDR3nt: TGTGCCAGCAACCCAGGACTAGCGGGAGGGATCGACGAGCAGTACTTC; CDR3aa: CASNPGLAGGIDEQYF
v_gene: TRBV29-1; j_gene: TRBJ1-2; abundance: few; d_gene: -; CDR3nt: TGCAGCGTTGTTGGGGGCTTTAACTATGGCTACACCTTC; CDR3aa: CSVVGGFNYGYTF
v_gene: TRBV5-1; j_gene: TRBJ2-7; abundance: few; d_gene: TRBD2; CDR3nt: TGCGCCAGCAGCCTTATAGCGGGAGCCTACGAGCAGTACTTC; CDR3aa: CASSLIAGAYEQYF
v_gene: TRBV11-2; j_gene: TRBJ2-7; abundance: -; d_gene: -; CDR3nt: TGTGCCAGCAGCTTAGATAGTTTGGGGGGAACCTACGAGCAGTACTTC; CDR3aa: CASSLDSLGGTYEQYF
v_gene: TRBV4-1; j_gene: TRBJ1-2; abundance: few; d_gene: TRBD1; CDR3nt: TGCGCCAGCAGCCAAGACAGGGGGTTATCTAGTGGCTACACCTTC; CDR3aa: CASSQDRGLSSGYTF
v_gene: TRBV18; j_gene: TRBJ2-7; abundance: once; d_gene: TRBD1; CDR3nt: TGTGCCAGCTCACCAGGGAAGGACAGGGTCCCCGAGCAGTACTTC; CDR3aa: CASSPGKDRVPEQYF
v_gene: TRBV9; j_gene: TRBJ2-7; abundance: -; d_gene: -; CDR3nt: TGTGCCAGCAGCGGTCAACTAGGGGGCTACGAGCAGTACTTC; CDR3aa: CASSGQLGGYEQYF
v_gene: TRBV5-6; j_gene: TRBJ1-4; abundance: -; d_gene: -; CDR3nt: TGTGCCAGCAGCTTGGGTCTGGGGGCGAATGAAAAACTGTTTTTT; CDR3aa: CASSLGLGANEKLFF
v_gene: TRBV6-5; j_gene: TRBJ2-2; abundance: few; d_gene: TRBD2; CDR3nt: TGTGCCGGCAGGGTAGCGGGAGGGAACACCGGGGAGCTGTTTTTT; CDR3aa: CAGRVAGGNTGELFF
v_gene: TRBV7-2; j_gene: TRBJ2-7; abundance: -; d_gene: -; CDR3nt: TGTGCCAGCAGCTTAGTCTCCTACGAGCAGTACTTC; CDR3aa: CASSLVSYEQYF
v_gene: TRBV5-1; j_gene: TRBJ2-3; abundance: -; d_gene: TRBD2; CDR3nt: TGCGCCAGCAGCTTCGGGGGGCGCGGGGGGACAGATACGCAGTATTTT; CDR3aa: CASSFGGRGGTDTQYF
v_gene: TRBV19; j_gene: TRBJ2-1; abundance: few; d_gene: -; CDR3nt: TGTGCCAGTAGTATAGCGGATACAGGTGAGCAGTTCTTC; CDR3aa: CASSIADTGEQFF
v_gene: TRBV6-5; j_gene: TRBJ2-7; abundance: -; d_gene: TRBD2; CDR3nt: TGTGCCAGCAGTTACGGCGGGGGGGTGGGTGAGCAGTACTTC; CDR3aa: CASSYGGGVGEQYF